The 17 T cell receptor beta chains below all came from one sample that was sequenced in a study of identifying expanded T cells in peripheral blood. The protocol was immunoSEQ multiplex PCR, while the TCRdb copy is restricted to in-frame clones and leaves out a portion. The sample includes 70,000 to 95,000 clones, roughly 89% seen only once; the top ten take 7.3%. Sequencing input: blood. The receptors were gathered from a person between 18 and 75 years old in good health.

The rearrangement uses TRBV4-1 and TRBJ2-5; D gene ambiguous. Looked up from germline, CDR1 is MGHRA and CDR2 is YSYEKL. Trimming left V 1 base short and J 4 bases short, with 7 bases between. CDR3 length equals 13 residues. The CDR3 nucleotides read TGCGCCAGCAGCCAAGGGACCGTAGAGACCCAGTACTTC. Translation gives CASSQGTVETQYF.

The chain combines TRBV9 with TRBJ1-1; D is ambiguous. Trimming shortened V by 4 bases and J by 1 base, and 8 bases separated the two germline ends. Germline CDR1 and CDR2: SGDLS and YYNGEE. The CDR3 is made up of 13 amino acids. CDR3 DNA sequence: TGTGCCAGCAGCCTCGGTAGGAACACTGAAGCTTTCTTT. Its protein product is CASSLGRNTEAFF. Looking up the rest from reference TRBV9 and TRBJ1-1 gives the full variable domain: DSGVTQTPKHLITATGQRVTLRCSPRSGDLSVYWYQQSLDQGLQFLIQYYNGEERAKGNILERFSAQQFPDLHSELNLSSLELGDSALYFCASSLGRNTEAFFGQGTRLTVV.

The chain carries TRBV29-1 and TRBJ2-3; 12 positions agree with TRBD2. J lost 4 bases, V lost 7 bases, and 6 bases had no gene match. The CDR3 runs to 14 residues. Germline V gene sequence: CDR1 SQVTM, CDR2 ANQGSEA. The CDR3 DNA is TGCAGCGGACTAGCGGGGGTTGCGCCAGATACGCAGTATTTT. Encoded protein: CSGLAGVAPDTQYF.

The chain is built from TRBV21-1 and TRBJ1-3; TRBD1 is taken as the D call from the table, unchecked against the DNA. TRBV21-1 represents a pseudogene. The CDR3 sequence is 18 residues long. Written as DNA, the CDR3 is TGTGCCAGCAGCAAAGACGAAAATGTCTCTACAGAAGGAAACACCATATATTTT. Protein sequence: CASSKDENVSTEGNTIYF.

J is TRBJ1-3 and V is TRBV6-6; D ambiguous. V was cut by 8 bases and J by 1 base, with 15 bases left in between. The germline CDR1 and CDR2 sequences are MNHNY and SVGAGI (reference sequence). The CDR3 runs 15 residues. CDR3 protein: CASEAGKESGNTIYF. In DNA, the CDR3 is TGTGCCAGCGAGGCGGGTAAAGAATCTGGAAACACCATATATTTT.

Turning to this clone: This CDR3 is also generated by other DNA sequences in the sample. The rearrangement links TRBV7-2 to TRBJ2-1; TRBD2 aligns across 8 bases. The CDR3 runs to 15 residues. V shed 1 base, J shed 3 bases, and the junction held 2 bases outside the gene matches. Germline V gene sequence: CDR1 SGHTA, CDR2 FQGNSA. CDR3 amino acids: CASSLELADYNEQFF. CDR3 in DNA: TGTGCCAGCAGCTTAGAACTAGCGGACTACAATGAGCAGTTCTTC.

The chain joins TRBV7-9 to TRBJ1-2; TRBD1 might be the D (5 bases). Germline V lookup: CDR1 SEHNR, CDR2 FQNEAQ (reference sequence). The CDR3 is 13 residues long. With 3 bases removed from V and 3 bases from J, the gap between germline ends came to 8 bases. In DNA form, the CDR3 reads TGTGCCAGCAGCTTGACAGTTGACTATGGCTACACCTTC. This sequence encodes CASSLTVDYGYTF.

This chain joins TRBV5-1 and TRBJ2-2; D possibly corresponds to TRBD1 (6 bases). Trimming removed 3 bases at V and 4 bases at J, with 13 bases between. Germline lookup yields CDR1 SGHRS and CDR2 YFSETQ. This CDR3 spans 15 amino acids. The chain's CDR3 is CASSWGTKFTGELFF. The DNA for the CDR3 is TGCGCCAGCAGCTGGGGGACAAAATTCACCGGGGAGCTGTTTTTT.

There are a few counts of this clone. V and J are TRBV27 and TRBJ1-6; D remains ambiguous. Per germline, CDR1 MNHEY and CDR2 SMNVEV (reference sequence). V was trimmed by 2 bases and J by 10 bases, leaving 12 bases between them. The CDR3 extends over 14 amino acids. The CDR3 region is CASSLGQRVSPLHF. CDR3 DNA: TGTGCCAGCAGTTTAGGTCAGAGGGTCTCACCCCTCCACTTT.

This chain uses TRBV10-3 with TRBJ1-1, with D perhaps TRBD1 (5 bases). This CDR3 has 14 amino acids. The germline V gene has CDR1 ENHRY and CDR2 SYGVKD. V dropped 11 bases and J dropped 2 bases, with 18 bases sitting between them. The CDR3 DNA sequence: TGTGCCTCCACCTTGCGGGGGGGAAACACTGAAGCTTTCTTT. Its translation is CASTLRGGNTEAFF.

Concerning this clone: One junction end does not reproduce the germline sequence, and a read error may be involved. The V call is TRBV15, the J call TRBJ2-1; TRBD2 agrees at 7 bases. Germline-derived CDR1 and CDR2 are LNHNV and YYDKDF (reference sequence). The CDR3 has 16 residues. The chain's CDR3 is CATSRNPGGNYNKQFF. In nucleotides, the CDR3 is TGTGCCACCAGCAGAAACCCGGGGGGAAACTACAATAAGCAGTTCTTC.

The V and J genes are TRBV27 and TRBJ1-1; 8 bases map to TRBD1. The CDR3 length is 14 residues. Germline CDR1 reads MNHEY; CDR2 reads SMNVEV (reference sequence). V shed 5 bases and J 1 base; nucleotides not matched to a gene: 3. CDR3 in DNA: TGTGCCAGCAGTCACAGGGGGAGGAACACTGAAGCTTTCTTT. Its translation: CASSHRGRNTEAFF.

The chain links TRBV18 to TRBJ2-6; D unresolved. From germline, CDR1 is KGHSH and CDR2 LQKENI. V was clipped by 2 bases and J by 0 bases, with 5 bases between them. The length of the CDR3 is 15 residues. The CDR3 region is CASSPGDSGANVLTF. The DNA for the CDR3 is TGTGCCAGCTCACCAGGGGACTCTGGGGCCAACGTCCTGACTTTC.

V usage is TRBV19 and J usage is TRBJ1-5; 7 bases map to TRBD1. Trimming took 2 bases from V and 0 from J; bases not matched to a gene: 7. The CDR3 covers 17 residues. Germline CDR1 LNHDA, CDR2 SQIVND (reference sequence). DNA for the CDR3: TGTGCCAGTAGTATAAACCAGGGGGTGTATAGCAATCAGCCCCAGCATTTT. Translated, it gives CASSINQGVYSNQPQHF.

The V call is TRBV2, the J call TRBJ2-1; weak D call: TRBD1 (5 bases). V was shortened by 8 bases and J by 2 bases, with 13 bases between the two germline ends. The CDR3 has 14 amino acids. Germline V gives CDR1 SNHLY, CDR2 FYNNEI. The DNA for the CDR3 is TGTGCCAGCCGTACACAGGACACCTACAATGAGCAGTTCTTC. Its translation is CASRTQDTYNEQFF.

The V and J genes are TRBV29-1 and TRBJ1-3; D is undetermined. This CDR3 is 13 amino acids long. The V end was cut by 4 bases, the J end by 3 bases, with 10 bases between. The germline gives CDR1 SQVTM, CDR2 ANQGSEA. The CDR3 is CSVGPLGGNTIYF. The CDR3 DNA sequence: TGCAGCGTTGGCCCCCTGGGTGGAAACACCATATATTTT.

The V and J genes are TRBV30 and TRBJ2-3, with 7 bases fitting TRBD1. The CDR3 totals 17 residues. In germline, CDR1 is GTSNPN, CDR2 SVGIG (reference sequence). With 4 bases clipped from V and 0 bases from J, the junction kept 13 bases outside the gene matches. The CDR3 DNA is TGTGCCTGGACCGGTGCCAGGGACAGCTTAAGCACAGATACGCAGTATTTT. This sequence encodes CAWTGARDSLSTDTQYF. The variable domain in full, with the rest retrieved from reference TRBV30 and TRBJ2-3, is SQTIHQWPATLVQPVGSPLSLECTVEGTSNPNLYWYRQAAGRGLQLLFYSVGIGQISSEVPQNLSASRPQDRQFILSSKKLLLSDSGFYLCAWTGARDSLSTDTQYFGPGTRLTVL.